These T cell receptor beta chains were read from a single sample in a study of T cell repertoires in cytomegalovirus infection. Their antigen targets remain unknown. TCRdb itself ran the reads through MiXCR, one entry per CDR3 protein. The data show about 830,000 distinct CDR3 sequences, about 33% seen once. The sample here was cultured CD8+ T cells from PBMCs, taken from culture after CMV antigen stimulation. Receptors originate from a human donor in good health (CMV status not recorded). Some clones in this sample may be carry-over from other donors' samples. CDR3s include the opening cysteine and the closing phenylalanine or tryptophan. The D gene is left open where the match is weak. The listing skips clone size in some rows; elsewhere it reads once, few, many or a size class.

d_call	v_call	clone_size	j_call	cdr3_aa	cdr3_nt
TRBD1	TRBV6-1	many	TRBJ2-2	CASRLQGANTGELFF	TGTGCCAGCAGGTTACAGGGGGCGAACACCGGGGAGCTGTTTTTT
.	TRBV7-6	many	TRBJ2-2	CASSLVGWGDELFF	TGTGCCAGCAGCTTAGTCGGCTGGGGAGACGAGCTGTTTTTT
TRBD1	TRBV7-9	few	TRBJ1-2	CASSLVGDRYFGYTF	TGTGCCAGCAGCTTAGTAGGGGACAGATACTTCGGCTACACCTTC
.	TRBV24-1	.	TRBJ2-5	CATSDWGDREETQYF	TGTGCCACCAGTGATTGGGGGGACAGAGAAGAGACCCAGTACTTC
.	TRBV7-2	many	TRBJ2-5	CASSFPALQETQYF	TGTGCCAGCAGTTTCCCCGCCCTCCAAGAGACCCAGTACTTC
TRBD1	TRBV5-5	few	TRBJ1-5	CASSLAGTVGGQPQHF	TGTGCCAGCAGCTTGGCGGGGACAGTCGGCGGTCAGCCCCAGCATTTT
.	TRBV13	.	TRBJ1-1	CASSLALESNTEAFF	TGTGCCAGCAGCTTAGCTTTGGAATCCAACACTGAAGCTTTCTTT
.	TRBV6-1	few	TRBJ2-1	CASSFGLSSSYNEQFF	TGTGCCAGCAGTTTCGGACTATCGAGCTCCTACAATGAGCAGTTCTTC
.	TRBV12-3/TRBV12-4	many	TRBJ2-2	CASFLSGTSAGELFF	TGTGCCAGCTTCCTTTCCGGGACATCGGCCGGGGAGCTGTTTTTT
.	TRBV7-9	few	TRBJ2-3	CASSLTGGPDTQYF	TGTGCCAGCAGCTTGACCGGAGGGCCAGATACGCAGTATTTT
TRBD1	TRBV12-3/TRBV12-4	few	TRBJ1-5	CASSLWDRGYQPQHF	TGTGCCAGCAGTTTGTGGGACAGGGGGTATCAGCCCCAGCATTTT
.	TRBV7-9	.	TRBJ2-3	CASSLGSLVTQYF	TGTGCCAGCAGCTTAGGTAGCCTAGTCACGCAGTATTTT
.	TRBV2	few	TRBJ2-2	CASTKDSLYTGELFF	TGTGCCAGCACAAAAGACAGCTTATACACCGGGGAGCTGTTTTTT
.	TRBV27	.	TRBJ2-5	CASSSVPGTQYF	TGTGCCAGCAGTTCGGTACCGGGGACCCAGTACTTC
.	TRBV12-3/TRBV12-4	.	TRBJ1-5	CASRRRNSNQPQHF	TGTGCCAGCAGACGCCGCAATAGCAATCAGCCCCAGCATTTT
TRBD1	TRBV7-9	.	TRBJ2-7	CASSAPTGAEYEQYF	TGTGCCAGCAGCGCCCCGACAGGGGCGGAATACGAGCAGTACTTC
.	TRBV2	few	TRBJ2-3	CASGGDVQRGYSRSDTQYF	TGTGCCAGCGGGGGCGATGTACAGCGGGGATATTCGAGGTCAGATACGCAGTATTTT
.	TRBV6-2/TRBV6-3	.	TRBJ2-1	CANMTSSYNEQFF	TGTGCCAACATGACTAGCTCCTACAATGAGCAGTTCTTC
.	TRBV4-1	few	TRBJ2-1	CASSQEASRYNEQFF	TGCGCCAGCAGCCAAGAGGCTAGTCGGTACAATGAGCAGTTCTTC
TRBD1	TRBV15	.	TRBJ1-5	CATSREGQGVFNQPQHF	TGTGCCACCAGCAGAGAGGGGCAGGGGGTCTTCAATCAGCCCCAGCATTTT
.	TRBV7-8	many	TRBJ2-2	CASSSSSTGELFF	TGTGCCAGCAGCTCCAGTTCCACCGGGGAGCTGTTTTTT
.	TRBV19	.	TRBJ2-3	CASSIPTMSDTQYF	TGTGCCAGTAGTATACCGACTATGTCAGATACGCAGTATTTT
TRBD1	TRBV6-2/TRBV6-3	.	TRBJ1-2	CASRCPTGTDLCYGYTF	TGTGCCAGCAGATGCCCGACCGGGACAGACTTATGCTATGGCTACACCTTC
.	TRBV7-9	.	TRBJ2-7	CASSPRTDYHHEQYF	TGTGCCAGCAGTCCGAGAACGGACTATCATCACGAGCAGTACTTC
.	TRBV7-3	few	TRBJ2-6	CASSLWDTASGANVLTF	TGTGCCAGCAGCCTGTGGGACACCGCCTCTGGGGCCAACGTCCTGACTTTC
TRBD1	TRBV7-6	many	TRBJ2-5	CASSMTGLAETQYF	TGTGCCAGCAGCATGACAGGGTTGGCGGAGACCCAGTACTTC
TRBD1	TRBV27	few	TRBJ1-5	CASRVSGQGNQPQHF	TGTGCCAGCAGGGTCTCAGGACAGGGCAATCAGCCCCAGCATTTT
TRBD1	TRBV12-3/TRBV12-4	many	TRBJ2-3	CASKATGTDTQYF	TGTGCCAGCAAAGCGACAGGGACAGATACGCAGTATTTT
.	TRBV15	few	TRBJ1-6	CATNRGVRSSPLHF	TGTGCCACTAACCGGGGTGTAAGGTCCTCACCCCTCCACTTT
.	TRBV12-3/TRBV12-4	.	TRBJ2-2	CASSYCANTGELFF	TGTGCCAGCAGTTACTGCGCGAACACCGGGGAGCTGTTTTTT
TRBD1	TRBV10-3	.	TRBJ1-3	CAIRAGTGKNTIYF	TGTGCCATCAGAGCCGGGACAGGAAAAAACACCATATATTTT
.	TRBV7-8	.	TRBJ2-1	CASSEEGNEQFF	TGTGCCAGCAGCGAGGAGGGGAATGAGCAGTTCTTC
.	TRBV27	.	TRBJ2-7	CASSKTSYEQYF	TGTGCCAGCAGTAAGACTAGCTACGAGCAGTACTTC
.	TRBV12-3/TRBV12-4	.	TRBJ1-2	CASSPTPGDYGYTF	TGTGCCAGCAGTCCCACCCCAGGGGACTATGGCTACACCTTC
TRBD1	TRBV7-9	few	TRBJ2-5	CASSFLVTGETQYF	TGTGCCAGCAGCTTTCTCGTGACAGGGGAGACCCAGTACTTC
TRBD1	TRBV12-3/TRBV12-4	many	TRBJ1-5	CASSFRTGEHNQPQHF	TGTGCCAGCAGTTTCCGGACAGGGGAACACAATCAGCCCCAGCATTTT
.	TRBV6-6	once	TRBJ1-2	CASNTGTTNYGYTF	TGTGCCAGCAATACCGGGACAACAAACTATGGCTACACCTTC
.	TRBV4-2	.	TRBJ1-6	CAKPPKGEGVPSPLHF	TGTGCCAAACCCCCGAAAGGGGAAGGGGTTCCTTCACCCCTCCACTTT
.	TRBV18	.	TRBJ1-1	CASSPGVGGSTEAFF	TGTGCCAGCTCACCAGGTGTCGGGGGATCCACTGAAGCTTTCTTT
.	TRBV2	.	TRBJ1-1	CATDQEAVMNTEAFF	TGTGCCACCGATCAGGAAGCTGTCATGAACACTGAAGCTTTCTTT
.	TRBV5-1	few	TRBJ1-1	CASSLRTQGPEAFF	TGCGCCAGCAGCTTGAGGACACAGGGCCCTGAAGCTTTCTTT
.	TRBV9	.	TRBJ2-4	CASSHRWGVGDIQYF	TGTGCCAGCAGTCATAGGTGGGGCGTTGGGGACATTCAGTACTTC
TRBD1	TRBV6-2/TRBV6-3	few	TRBJ2-2	CASGTGVNTGELFF	TGTGCCAGCGGGACAGGTGTGAACACCGGGGAGCTGTTTTTT
.	TRBV24-1	few	TRBJ2-3	CATSAGARGQSDTQYF	TGTGCCACCAGTGCGGGGGCAAGGGGGCAATCAGATACGCAGTATTTT
.	TRBV7-9	many	TRBJ2-1	CASSSPRNEQFF	TGTGCCAGCAGCTCCCCCCGCAATGAGCAGTTCTTC